A selection of T cell receptor beta chains follows, all from one sample in a study of blood T cell repertoires in COVID-19. Profiled with immunoSEQ multiplex PCR; TCRdb holds only in-frame clones, not every one. Of over 65,000 clones detected, about 80% appear once; the ten largest clones hold approximately 12%. Sequencing was performed on peripheral blood. Every receptor here comes from a woman in her thirties or forties with active or convalescent COVID-19. The CDR3 runs from the conserved cysteine through the conserved F or W. D genes are given only for firm matches. Size tells how often a clone was seen (once, few, many) or the class of an expanded clone, and some rows leave it out.

DNA: TGTGCCAGCAGCAAAGCCCGGACAGGTGCCGGTCGGATAGCCAAAAACATTCAGTACTTC
CDR3: CASSKARTGAGRIAKNIQYF
J: TRBJ2-4
D: -
V: TRBV21-1
size: -

DNA: TGTGCCAGCAGCTCCCTAGCGGGCTACGAGCAGTACTTC
CDR3: CASSSLAGYEQYF
J: TRBJ2-7
D: TRBD2
V: TRBV11-3
size: -

DNA: TGCAGCGTCGGTAGACAGGGAAACTATGGCTACACCTTC
CDR3: CSVGRQGNYGYTF
J: TRBJ1-2
D: TRBD1
V: TRBV29-1
size: few

DNA: TGCGCCAGCAGCTTCGGGGACAGGGGGCAGGATGAGCAGTTCTTC
CDR3: CASSFGDRGQDEQFF
J: TRBJ2-1
D: TRBD1
V: TRBV5-1
size: -

DNA: TGCGCCAGCAAGACAGCCAGCTCCTACAATGAGCAGTTCTTC
CDR3: CASKTASSYNEQFF
J: TRBJ2-1
D: -
V: TRBV5-1
size: -

DNA: TGTGCCAGCAGTTTAGCAGGCGGGGTTGGAAACACCATATATTTT
CDR3: CASSLAGGVGNTIYF
J: TRBJ1-3
D: -
V: TRBV28
size: -

DNA: TGCGCCAGCAGCTTGGTGGGACAGAACACCGGGGAGCTGTTTTTT
CDR3: CASSLVGQNTGELFF
J: TRBJ2-2
D: -
V: TRBV5-1
size: -

DNA: TGTGCCAGCAGTTGGGACAGCGACCAACTCGAGCAGTACTTC
CDR3: CASSWDSDQLEQYF
J: TRBJ2-7
D: TRBD1
V: TRBV28
size: -

DNA: TGTGCCAGCAGCACGACAGGGGCGGCTTTCTTT
CDR3: CASSTTGAAFF
J: TRBJ1-1
D: TRBD1
V: TRBV6-5
size: -

DNA: TGTGCCTCTCTCCCCCTAGGGGGACCTGAAGCTTTCTTT
CDR3: CASLPLGGPEAFF
J: TRBJ1-1
D: -
V: TRBV27
size: -

DNA: TGTGCCAGTAGCAAATGGGGCGAGACCCAGTACTTC
CDR3: CASSKWGETQYF
J: TRBJ2-5
D: -
V: TRBV19
size: -

DNA: TGTGCCAGCAGACTTGGGCCTGGCATATCACCCCTCCACTTT
CDR3: CASRLGPGISPLHF
J: TRBJ1-6
D: -
V: TRBV2
size: -

DNA: TGTGCCACCAGCGGGTTAGCGGGGAGCCAAGAGACCCAGTACTTC
CDR3: CATSGLAGSQETQYF
J: TRBJ2-5
D: TRBD2
V: TRBV15
size: -

DNA: TGTGCCAGCAGCCCCCGCTACGAGCAGTACTTC
CDR3: CASSPRYEQYF
J: TRBJ2-7
D: -
V: TRBV7-3
size: -

DNA: TGTGCCAGCAGTTGGCCCGGGGACTCGGGGGGTAACTATGGCTACACCTTC
CDR3: CASSWPGDSGGNYGYTF
J: TRBJ1-2
D: -
V: TRBV28
size: -

DNA: TGTGCCAGCAGCGCGGGGACAGGGTGGAACACTGAAGCTTTCTTT
CDR3: CASSAGTGWNTEAFF
J: TRBJ1-1
D: TRBD1
V: TRBV9
size: -

DNA: TGCGCCAGCAAGAGGGGGGACAGACTCCAAGAGACCCAGTACTTC
CDR3: CASKRGDRLQETQYF
J: TRBJ2-5
D: -
V: TRBV5-1
size: -

DNA: TGTGCCAGCAGCCGGACAGTGGGAGAAGAGACCCAGTACTTC
CDR3: CASSRTVGEETQYF
J: TRBJ2-5
D: -
V: TRBV5-4
size: -

DNA: TGTGCCAGCAGCGCCTGGGACAGGGAAGACAACACTGAAGCTTTCTTT
CDR3: CASSAWDREDNTEAFF
J: TRBJ1-1
D: TRBD1
V: TRBV7-9
size: -

DNA: TGTGCCAGCTCACGCAGCGGGAGTGAGTACATTCAGTACTTC
CDR3: CASSRSGSEYIQYF
J: TRBJ2-4
D: TRBD2
V: TRBV18
size: -

DNA: TGTGCCAGCAGCCAAGATCGAGCGGCCCAGGACCAAGAGACCCAGTACTTC
CDR3: CASSQDRAAQDQETQYF
J: TRBJ2-5
D: -
V: TRBV3-1/TRBV3-2
size: -

DNA: TGCAGCGTTGAGGGGACAGGTGAAGATACGCAGTATTTT
CDR3: CSVEGTGEDTQYF
J: TRBJ2-3
D: TRBD1
V: TRBV29-1
size: -

DNA: TGTGCCAGCAGTTGGGACAGGGGAGAGACCCAGTACTTC
CDR3: CASSWDRGETQYF
J: TRBJ2-5
D: TRBD1
V: TRBV6-6
size: -

DNA: TGTGCCAGCAGCCACCAAGGACAAGTAGGTGAGCAGTTCTTC
CDR3: CASSHQGQVGEQFF
J: TRBJ2-1
D: -
V: TRBV5-4
size: -

DNA: TGTGCCAGCAGCTTAGGGACAGGCAACTATAGGTGGGCTTTCTTT
CDR3: CASSLGTGNYRWAFF
J: TRBJ1-1
D: TRBD1
V: TRBV7-8
size: once

DNA: TGCGCCAGCAGCCAAGATGGGGGGAACAGCAGGGCGCAGTACTTC
CDR3: CASSQDGGNSRAQYF
J: TRBJ2-7
D: -
V: TRBV4-3
size: -

DNA: TGTGCCAGCAGTTCCGGAGGAGTATATAATTCACCCCTCCACTTT
CDR3: CASSSGGVYNSPLHF
J: TRBJ1-6
D: -
V: TRBV6-6
size: -

DNA: TGTGCCATCAGTTCCGGGACTAGCGCCAATACGCAGTATTTT
CDR3: CAISSGTSANTQYF
J: TRBJ2-3
D: TRBD2
V: TRBV10-3
size: once

DNA: TGTGCCAGCAGCCAGGGACTAGCGGGTTCGGATACGCAGTATTTT
CDR3: CASSQGLAGSDTQYF
J: TRBJ2-3
D: TRBD2
V: TRBV14
size: -

DNA: TGTGCCAGCAGCTCGACTCTTGGGGAGGACCAGTACTTC
CDR3: CASSSTLGEDQYF
J: TRBJ2-5
D: -
V: TRBV7-3
size: -

DNA: TGTGCCAGCAGCGTAGCGGGGCGGCCTAACACAGATACGCAGTATTTT
CDR3: CASSVAGRPNTDTQYF
J: TRBJ2-3
D: TRBD2
V: TRBV6-2/TRBV6-3
size: -

DNA: TGTGCCAGCAGTTTTCGGCAGGGAGGCACCGGGGAGCTGTTTTTT
CDR3: CASSFRQGGTGELFF
J: TRBJ2-2
D: -
V: TRBV28
size: once

DNA: TGCGCCAGCAGTCGCGAAGGGACTAGAGGTTCCCAGCAGTACTTC
CDR3: CASSREGTRGSQQYF
J: TRBJ2-7
D: TRBD2
V: TRBV5-1
size: -

DNA: TGCGCCAGCAGCTGGGGAGGGCAGGGCACCGGGGAGCTGTTTTTT
CDR3: CASSWGGQGTGELFF
J: TRBJ2-2
D: TRBD2
V: TRBV5-1
size: -

DNA: TGTGCCAGCTCACCACGGGGCTCAGGGCCGTGGGATGAAAAACTGTTTTTT
CDR3: CASSPRGSGPWDEKLFF
J: TRBJ1-4
D: -
V: TRBV18
size: few

DNA: TGTGCCAGCAGCTTGGGAGCAAGCTCCTACAATGAGCAGTTCTTC
CDR3: CASSLGASSYNEQFF
J: TRBJ2-1
D: -
V: TRBV11-1
size: -